The 28 T cell receptor beta chains given below trace back to one sample, sequenced in a study of blood T cell repertoires in COVID-19. This table comes from immunoSEQ multiplex PCR, and its TCRdb copy is limited to in-frame clones, with some not included. Of under 200,000 clones in the sample, more than 70% were seen once. Specimen: PBMCs or T cells enriched from blood (not recorded which). Receptor source: a man aged 55 to 69 who had recovered from COVID-19.

This chain uses TRBV19 with TRBJ2-7; D not certain. CDR1 is LNHDA and CDR2 is SQIVND in the germline V gene (reference sequence). With 3 bases removed from V and 3 bases from J, the gap between germline ends came to 9 bases. The CDR3 runs to 13 residues. In DNA, the CDR3 is TGTGCCAGTAGTATGGGTACAGACTACGAGCAGTACTTC. It codes for CASSMGTDYEQYF.

The genes are TRBV19 and TRBJ2-7; 8 positions match TRBD1. Germline trimming cut 6 bases from V and 6 bases from J; bases unmatched to any gene: 13. This CDR3 region has 15 residues. Germline CDR1 and CDR2: LNHDA and SQIVND (reference sequence). The CDR3 nucleotides are TGTGCCAGTAGAATATCCGACAGGGGATCCGGCGAGCAGTACTTC. Translated: CASRISDRGSGEQYF.

The chain links TRBV2 to TRBJ2-7, with TRBD1 matching 9 bases. The trim removed 5 bases at V and 6 bases at J, leaving 5 bases unmatched. CDR1 and CDR2 (germline): SNHLY, FYNNEI. The length of the CDR3 is 13 residues. CDR3 nucleotides: TGTGCCAGCAGTTCCGGGACAGGGCGCGAGCAGTACTTC. This codes for CASSSGTGREQYF. The entire variable domain, with the rest obtained from reference TRBV2 and TRBJ2-7, is as follows: EPEVTQTPSHQVTQMGQEVILRCVPISNHLYFYWYRQILGQKVEFLVSFYNNEISEKSEIFDDQFSVERPDGSNFTLKIRSTKLEDSAMYFCASSSGTGREQYFGPGTRLTVT.

The J gene is TRBJ1-5, the V gene TRBV3-1 (or the pseudogene TRBV3-2), with 7 bases identical to TRBD1. The germline gives CDR1 LGHDT, CDR2 YNNKEL (reference sequence). The V segment lost 3 bases and the J segment 6 bases; nucleotides outside the gene matches: 5. The CDR3 length is 14 residues. The CDR3, as DNA: TGTGCCAGCAGCCAGAACAGGGGTAGTCAGCCCCAGCATTTT. Amino acid sequence: CASSQNRGSQPQHF.

The genes are TRBV28 and TRBJ2-3; possibly TRBD1 for D (6 bases). The V gene's germline CDR1 is MDHEN and CDR2 SYDVKM. CDR3 size: 15 residues. V shed 2 bases and J shed 2 bases, with 11 bases lying between them. The CDR3 region is CASSLQGINTDTQYF. As DNA, the CDR3 is TGTGCCAGCAGTTTACAGGGGATTAACACAGATACGCAGTATTTT.

There are a few counts of this clone. The J gene is TRBJ1-1, the V gene TRBV5-1; 7 bases match TRBD1. The CDR3 has 13 residues. The trim removed 4 bases at V and 1 base at J, leaving 1 base unmatched. CDR1 and CDR2 from the germline V gene are SGHRS and YFSETQ. In nucleotides, the CDR3 is TGCGCCAGCAGCGGGACAGAGAACACTGAAGCTTTCTTT. Encoded protein: CASSGTENTEAFF.

The rearrangement uses TRBV30 and TRBJ1-2; TRBD1 agrees at 7 bases. This CDR3 has 14 residues. The trim removed 2 bases at V and 3 bases at J, leaving 6 bases unmatched. Germline loops: CDR1 GTSNPN, CDR2 SVGIG (reference sequence). CDR3 sequence (DNA): TGTGCCTGGAGTTTGGACAGGACCGACTATGGCTACACCTTC. Translation: CAWSLDRTDYGYTF.

The rearrangement links TRBV4-1 to TRBJ1-1; 7 bases align to TRBD1. Germline V lookup: CDR1 MGHRA, CDR2 YSYEKL. There are 14 residues in the CDR3. V lost 3 bases and J lost 9; bases outside the gene matches: 10. The CDR3 protein is CASSQTPGGIKAFF. The CDR3 DNA sequence: TGCGCCAGCAGCCAGACCCCAGGGGGTATAAAAGCTTTCTTT.

V and J are TRBV5-4 and TRBJ2-5; no definite D call. Per the germline V gene, CDR1 is SGHNT and CDR2 is YYREEE (reference sequence). The CDR3 is 13 amino acids. V was pared by 4 bases and J by 7 bases, with 14 bases between. In nucleotides, the CDR3 is TGTGCCAGCAGCGAGGAACGAAAAGGGACCCAGTACTTC. This sequence encodes CASSEERKGTQYF. Full variable domain (remainder filled in from reference TRBV5-4 and TRBJ2-5): ETGVTQSPTHLIKTRGQQVTLRCSSQSGHNTVSWYQQALGQGPQFIFQYYREEENGRGNFPPRFSGLQFPNYSSELNVNALELDDSALYLCASSEERKGTQYFGPGTRLLVL.

The rearrangement joins TRBV5-6 to TRBJ1-6; 7 bases are shared with TRBD1. CDR3 length: 16 residues. V was pared by 4 bases and J by 8 bases, with 12 bases of the junction left unmatched. The V gene's germline CDR1 is SGHDT and CDR2 YYEEEE. CDR3 protein: CASSEDTGVPDSPLHF. The DNA for the CDR3 is TGTGCCAGCAGCGAAGATACAGGGGTTCCGGATTCACCCCTCCACTTT.

This clone was picked up many times. The V gene is TRBV28, the J gene TRBJ1-5; D may be TRBD1 (5 bases). The germline V gene encodes CDR1 MDHEN and CDR2 SYDVKM. This CDR3 is built from 14 residues. The V end lost 4 bases, the J end lost 9 bases, and 16 bases lay between the germline ends. The CDR3: CASSWRGEITPQHF. The CDR3 DNA reads TGTGCCAGCAGTTGGCGGGGGGAGATCACGCCCCAGCATTTT.

With respect to this clone: Other DNA sequences in the same sample also yield this CDR3. This sequence joins TRBV18 and TRBJ1-1; TRBD1 is a possible D gene (6 bases). There are 12 residues in the CDR3. V was pared by 3 bases and J by 8 bases, with 10 bases between. From germline, CDR1 is KGHSH and CDR2 LQKENI. The DNA for the CDR3 is TGTGCCAGCTCACCGGGTCAGGGGGAAGCTTTCTTT. Protein product: CASSPGQGEAFF. The variable domain in full, with the rest retrieved from reference TRBV18 and TRBJ1-1, is NAGVMQNPRHLVRRRGQEARLRCSPMKGHSHVYWYRQLPEEGLKFMVYLQKENIIDESGMPKERFSAEFPKEGPSILRIQQVVRGDSAAYFCASSPGQGEAFFGQGTRLTVV.

The genes are TRBV5-1 and TRBJ2-2; 10 bases line up with TRBD2. Germline CDR1 and CDR2: SGHRS and YFSETQ. V was clipped by 4 bases and J by 5 bases; unmatched bases: 2. The CDR3 has 14 amino acids. The CDR3 nucleotides read TGCGCCAGCAGCAAACTAGCGGGGACCGGGGAGCTGTTTTTT. This translates into CASSKLAGTGELFF.

The chain uses TRBV5-1 and TRBJ1-1; no firm D call. There are 14 residues in the CDR3. CDR1 and CDR2 (germline): SGHRS, YFSETQ. V was pared by 4 bases and J by 0 bases, with 10 bases between. The CDR3 reads CASSPDTLNTEAFF. CDR3 DNA sequence: TGCGCCAGCAGCCCCGACACCCTGAACACTGAAGCTTTCTTT.

For the CDR3, the DNA is TGCAGCGTGAGAAATTCTTACGAGCAGTACTTC. The encoded protein is CSVRNSYEQYF. The chain carries TRBV29-1 and TRBJ2-7; D unresolved. This CDR3 comprises 11 residues. The ends were cut back, 6 bases at V and 4 bases at J, with 10 bases in the middle. Looked up from germline, CDR1 is SQVTM and CDR2 is ANQGSEA.

This chain uses TRBV7-9 with TRBJ1-2; TRBD1 aligns across 7 bases. This CDR3 region has 14 residues. CDR1 and CDR2 from the germline V gene are SEHNR and FQNEAQ (reference sequence). V lost 5 bases to trimming and J lost 6 bases; unmatched junction nucleotides: 9. The CDR3 is CASSAPGQVNGYTF. As DNA, the CDR3 is TGTGCCAGCAGCGCTCCAGGACAGGTTAATGGCTACACCTTC.

The V and J genes are TRBV16 and TRBJ1-2; possibly TRBD1 for D (5 bases). The CDR3 is 14 residues long. The ends were cut back, 0 bases at V and 6 bases at J, with 11 bases in the middle. Germline V CDR1 and CDR2: KGHSY, FQNENV. The DNA for the CDR3 is TGTGCCAGCAGCCAATCTAGGGGAATGGATGGCTACACCTTC. It is translated as CASSQSRGMDGYTF.

The rearrangement joins TRBV9 to TRBJ1-2; D is perhaps TRBD1 (6 bases). This CDR3 contains 15 residues. The V end lost 3 bases, the J end lost 1 base, and 13 bases lay between the germline ends. The germline V gene encodes CDR1 SGDLS and CDR2 YYNGEE. In nucleotides, the CDR3 is TGTGCCAGCAGCGAGTCCGGGACAAGTAACTATGGCTACACCTTC. As protein: CASSESGTSNYGYTF.

The chain is built from TRBV27 and TRBJ1-5, with D unresolved. Trimming cost V 8 bases and J 5 bases, with 22 bases left between them. The CDR3 runs to 16 residues. CDR1 and CDR2 from the germline V gene are MNHEY and SMNVEV (reference sequence). DNA of the CDR3: TGTGCCAGCGCCTCCGCATCAGGCGTAGGCCATCAGCCCCAGCATTTT. This gives the protein CASASASGVGHQPQHF.

The genes are TRBV27 and TRBJ2-7, with 9 bases matching TRBD1. The CDR3 loop spans 13 amino acids. The V segment lost 7 bases and the J segment 6 bases; nucleotides outside the gene matches: 7. In germline, CDR1 is MNHEY, CDR2 SMNVEV (reference sequence). CDR3 coding DNA: TGTGCCAGCACCCACAGGGGGCAAGGCGAGCAGTACTTC. Encoded protein: CASTHRGQGEQYF.

The chain has TRBV7-3 and TRBJ1-1, with D perhaps TRBD1 (6 bases). From germline, CDR1 is SGHTA and CDR2 FQGTGA. CDR3 length equals 14 residues. Trimming took 1 base from V and 4 from J, leaving 10 bases between them. This chain's CDR3 is CASSLSGGPTEAFF. The CDR3 DNA follows: TGTGCCAGCAGCTTAAGCGGGGGCCCCACTGAAGCTTTCTTT.

The gene calls are TRBV7-9 and TRBJ1-4, with 7 nucleotides matching TRBD1. CDR1 SEHNR and CDR2 FQNEAQ come from the germline V gene (reference sequence). Losses at the gene ends were 5 bases for V and 6 bases for J; bases not matched to a gene: 9. This CDR3 has 15 residues. The CDR3 DNA reads as TGTGCCAGCAGCCGTCGACAGGGCAATCATGAAAAACTGTTTTTT. This encodes CASSRRQGNHEKLFF.

This chain links TRBV11-2 with TRBJ2-3; no definite D call. The CDR3 contains 12 residues. Trimming pared 6 bases from V and 7 bases from J, leaving 11 bases between. CDR1 SGHAT and CDR2 FQNNGV come from the germline V gene. This CDR3 reads CASSPLEYTQYF. The CDR3 DNA follows: TGTGCCAGCAGTCCCCTCGAGTATACGCAGTATTTT.

This clone has only one observation. The rearrangement joins TRBV21-1 to TRBJ1-4; TRBD1 is the table's D call and was not checked against the DNA. TRBV21-1 is noted as a pseudogene. The CDR3 is 15 residues long. The CDR3 coding sequence is TGTGCCAGCAGCGCCCGACAGGGCTCTAATGAAAAACTGTTTTTT. Residues: CASSARQGSNEKLFF.

This sequence joins TRBV28 and TRBJ2-7; weak D call: TRBD2 (5 bases). Germline lookup yields CDR1 MDHEN and CDR2 SYDVKM. Trimming shortened V by 2 bases and J by 6 bases, and 26 bases separated the two germline ends. This CDR3 has 18 amino acids. The CDR3 loop reads CASSLPYKIEGGGSEQYF. For the CDR3, the DNA is TGTGCCAGCAGTTTACCTTACAAGATTGAGGGTGGAGGATCCGAGCAGTACTTC.

This clone was seen just once. The CDR3 protein is CASSSGLAEETQYF. Written as DNA, the CDR3 is TGTGCCAGCAGCTCGGGACTAGCGGAGGAGACCCAGTACTTC. This chain joins TRBV6-5 and TRBJ2-5; TRBD2 agrees at 11 bases. Trimming took 6 bases from V and 5 from J; bases not matched to a gene: 5. In germline, CDR1 is MNHEY, CDR2 SVGAGI. The CDR3 is 14 amino acids.

V is TRBV7-9 and J is TRBJ2-3; D gene uncertain. Germline assignment: CDR1 SEHNR and CDR2 FQNEAQ (reference sequence). This CDR3 comprises 12 residues. V lost 5 bases and J lost 1, with 4 bases in between. CDR3: CASSLRTDTQYF. The CDR3 DNA reads TGTGCCAGCAGCCTACGCACAGATACGCAGTATTTT.

This clone was counted many times. This sample also contains other DNA sequences that code for the same CDR3. The J gene is TRBJ1-5, the V gene TRBV28; 8 positions agree with TRBD1. Unmatched junction bases numbered 6, after V lost 6 bases and J lost 5 bases. CDR1 is MDHEN and CDR2 is SYDVKM in the germline V gene. CDR3 size: 14 residues. The CDR3 spells CASSLTGGHQPQHF. CDR3 DNA sequence: TGTGCCAGCAGCCTAACAGGGGGTCATCAGCCCCAGCATTTT. Full variable domain (missing parts from reference TRBV28 and TRBJ1-5): DVKVTQSSRYLVKRTGEKVFLECVQDMDHENMFWYRQDPGLGLRLIYFSYDVKMKEKGDIPEGYSVSREKKERFSLILESASTNQTSMYLCASSLTGGHQPQHFGDGTRLSIL.